Below, 2 T cell receptor beta chains from the same sample are listed, as sequenced in a study of T-cell reconstitution after alpha-beta-depleted transplantation in children. The TCRbeta library was prepared with unique molecular identifiers. TCRdb recomputed calls from the PCR reads with MiXCR, one row per CDR3 protein. Altogether about 610,000 distinct CDR3 sequences are present, over 9.5% being singletons, with the ten largest covering around 4%. This sample comprised PBMCs from the stem cell graft donor, obtained from the stem cell graft. These receptors came from a human donor who donated a stem cell graft to a child with acute myeloid leukemia.

This clonotype was seen more than once but under ten times. The CDR3 DNA follows: TGTGCCAGCAGTTACCGATACCGGACAGGCCCTATGAACACTGAAGCTTTCTTT. This codes for CASSYRYRTGPMNTEAFF. The chain links TRBV6-5 to TRBJ1-1; 7 bases are a match to TRBD1. Trimming removed 2 bases from V and 0 bases from J; junction bases left unmatched: 12. CDR3 length: 18 amino acids. Germline V gene data show CDR1 as MNHEY and CDR2 as SVGAGI.

This clonotype was seen a few times. The V call is TRBV5-1, the J call TRBJ1-4; D uncertain. Germline V gives CDR1 SGHRS, CDR2 YFSETQ. Trimming left V 0 bases short and J 7 bases short, with 13 bases between. This CDR3 contains 15 residues. CDR3 loop: CASSLASSGIEKLFF. The CDR3 coding sequence is TGCGCCAGCAGCTTGGCCTCGTCAGGAATTGAAAAACTGTTTTTT. Full variable domain (remainder filled in from reference TRBV5-1 and TRBJ1-4): KAGVTQTPRYLIKTRGQQVTLSCSPISGHRSVSWYQQTPGQGLQFLFEYFSETQRNKGNFPGRFSGRQFSNSRSEMNVSTLELGDSALYLCASSLASSGIEKLFFGSGTQLSVL.